This T cell receptor (beta chain) was sequenced in a study of blood T cell dynamics during melanoma immunotherapy. Study-level background: Patients with metastatic melanoma got pembrolizumab or nivolumab-ipilimumab as first-line care.

The V end was cut by 2 bases, the J end by 0 bases, with 13 bases between. This CDR3 comprises 16 residues. Germline CDR1 reads KGHSH; CDR2 reads LQKENI. Concerning this clone: What it binds is not known.

The assay was immunoSEQ multiplex PCR, and TCRdb's table has in-frame clones only and misses some. Of about 11,000 clones listed, about four fifths are singletons. The time point was: pre-treatment baseline. Samples come from before therapy and from week 3 after the first blockade cycle. General observations from the study: Whether repertoire-driving clones were melanoma-specific could not be determined. PBMC repertoires of eventual disease-control patients split at W3 into clonality or diversity gains.

The TCR originated in a human donor with melanoma. V usage is TRBV18 and J usage is TRBJ1-1; no definite D call. The sample was blood, taken from a patient treated with checkpoint blockade. The CDR3 DNA reads as TGTGCCAGCTCACCATTCCAAACAGCCATGAACACTGAAGCTTTCTTT. Translated: CASSPFQTAMNTEAFF.